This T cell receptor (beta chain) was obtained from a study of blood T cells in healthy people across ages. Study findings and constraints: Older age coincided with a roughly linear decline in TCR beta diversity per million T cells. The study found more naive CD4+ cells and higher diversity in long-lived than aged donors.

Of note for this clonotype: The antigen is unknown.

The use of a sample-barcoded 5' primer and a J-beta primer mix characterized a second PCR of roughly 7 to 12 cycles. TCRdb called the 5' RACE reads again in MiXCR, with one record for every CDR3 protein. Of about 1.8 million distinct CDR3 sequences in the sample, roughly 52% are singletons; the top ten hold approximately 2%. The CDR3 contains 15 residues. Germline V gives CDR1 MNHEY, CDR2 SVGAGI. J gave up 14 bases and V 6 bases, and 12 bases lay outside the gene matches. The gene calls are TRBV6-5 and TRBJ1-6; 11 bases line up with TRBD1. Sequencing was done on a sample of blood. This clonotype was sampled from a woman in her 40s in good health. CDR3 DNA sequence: TGTGCCAGCAGATCCGGGACAGGGGGGATTCAGGCCCTCCACTTT. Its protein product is CASRSGTGGIQALHF.